This T cell receptor (beta chain) was recorded in a study of molecular identifiers for immune sequencing clone quantification. Study-level points and caveats: Shared barcodes on identical TCR molecules could underestimate the sizes of highly expanded clones. Clones that exceeded 20 RNA copies held over 98% of effector molecules, yet under 1% in naive cells.

Naive CD8 libraries were made from roughly 18,000 to 920,000 sorted cells, and they used 10%, 30% or 50% RNA. The authors sorted naive CD8 T cells as CD8+CD4-CCR7+CD45RA+. V gave up 2 bases and J gave up 2 bases, with 13 bases separating them. The CDR3 sequence is 15 residues long. The V gene's germline CDR1 is LNHDA and CDR2 SQIVND (reference sequence). This clonotype came up many times. Its antigen remains unidentified. Each CDR3 protein is one row after TCRdb ran MiXCR on the PCR reads. This sample has some 590,000 distinct CDR3 sequences, with about 25% found just once. The sequencing sample was made of naive CD8+ T cells from blood, with Jurkat cell RNA spiked in. Subset given: FACS-sorted CD8+CD4-CCR7+CD45RA+ naive T cells. The genes are TRBV19 and TRBJ2-7, with D tentatively TRBD2 (5 bases). The receptor's source is a human donor in good health. Some libraries in this study had Jurkat cell RNA spiked in. CDR3 sequence reads: CASSIRPGSTYEQYF. In nucleotides, the CDR3 is TGTGCCAGTAGTATACGGCCGGGGAGCACCTACGAGCAGTACTTC.